This TCR beta chain was sequenced for a study of blood T cells in healthy people across ages. Broader study findings: Age brought a roughly linear fall in TCR beta diversity measured per million T cells.

In germline, CDR1 is SNHLY, CDR2 FYNNEI. The CDR3 spans 15 residues. V shed 2 bases and J shed 6 bases, with 14 bases lying between them. In regard to this clonotype: Its specificity is unknown.

A second about 7 to 12 cycle PCR used barcoded and J-beta primers. All cDNA molecules were each tagged by a template-switch adaptor with 12 random nucleotides. Each CDR3 protein is one row after TCRdb ran MiXCR on the 5' RACE reads. The sample records about 1.4 million distinct CDR3 sequences, approximately 59% being singletons. Peripheral blood, around 10 milliliters per donor, was collected. Per individual sample, total RNA of at least 6 micrograms was extracted. The sequenced sample consisted of blood. This clonotype was sampled from a man between 18 and 29 years old in good health. V usage is TRBV2 and J usage is TRBJ2-1; D not resolved. Here the CDR3 DNA reads TGTGCCAGCAGTGAAAGTACACCTATGGGCAATGAGCAGTTCTTC. The encoded protein is CASSESTPMGNEQFF.